These 25 T cell receptor beta chains originate from one sample sequenced in a study of T-cell memory formation after mild COVID-19. In TCRdb, the 5' RACE reads were re-called with MiXCR into one record per CDR3 protein. Of 470,000 or so distinct CDR3 sequences in the sample, 25% are singletons; the top ten hold 9.5% to 15%. The sample was PBMCs or a T cell subset sorted from them (not recorded which). These receptors were collected from an adult woman who had mild COVID-19 (a few samples of this study predate the infection). Cell type and time point are not known.

This clonotype was counted many times. The chain uses TRBV20-1 and TRBJ2-7; D is perhaps TRBD1 (7 bases). V lost 6 bases, J lost 3 bases, and 15 bases lay in between. The CDR3 loop spans 13 amino acids. CDR1 and CDR2 (germline): DFQATT, SNEGSKA (reference sequence). The DNA for the CDR3 is TGCAGTGCCCGAGCGCGGGACAGCTACGAGCAGTACTTC. Amino acid sequence: CSARARDSYEQYF.

This clonotype was found a few times. The V and J genes are TRBV5-1 and TRBJ1-3; no firm D call. CDR1 is SGHRS and CDR2 is YFSETQ in the germline V gene. The CDR3 totals 17 residues. V lost 0 bases and J 1 base, leaving 14 bases between the germline ends. In nucleotides, the CDR3 is TGCGCCAGCAGCTTGGCCGCGGCAGGATCATCTGGAAACACCATATATTTT. Translation gives CASSLAAAGSSGNTIYF.

This clonotype was seen a handful of times. The rearrangement links TRBV6-5 to TRBJ2-1; 10 bases align to TRBD2. After removal of 0 bases from V and 1 base from J, the junction contained 6 bases not matched to a gene. Germline lookup yields CDR1 MNHEY and CDR2 SVGAGI. The CDR3 totals 18 residues. The DNA of the CDR3 is TGTGCCAGCAGTTACTCGTCGGAACTAGCGGGGTCCTACAATGAGCAGTTCTTC. Translated: CASSYSSELAGSYNEQFF.

This clonotype was observed a few times. The V call is TRBV7-9, the J call TRBJ1-5; TRBD1 matches 7 bases. In germline, CDR1 is SEHNR, CDR2 FQNEAQ (reference sequence). The CDR3 covers 12 residues. Germline trimming cut 7 bases from V and 5 bases from J; bases unmatched to any gene: 2. CDR3 coding DNA: TGTGCCAGCACCACAGGGGATCAGCCCCAGCATTTT. It is translated as CASTTGDQPQHF.

This rearrangement joins TRBV18 to TRBJ1-6; D not certain. Germline CDR1 KGHSH, CDR2 LQKENI. The CDR3 consists of 15 residues. With 2 bases removed from V and 5 bases from J, the gap between germline ends came to 10 bases. Here the CDR3 DNA reads TGTGCCAGCTCACCAGGCCTTCCAGATAATTCACCCCTCCACTTT. It is translated as CASSPGLPDNSPLHF. Combining the CDR3 with reference TRBV18 and TRBJ1-6 gives the whole variable domain NAGVMQNPRHLVRRRGQEARLRCSPMKGHSHVYWYRQLPEEGLKFMVYLQKENIIDESGMPKERFSAEFPKEGPSILRIQQVVRGDSAAYFCASSPGLPDNSPLHFGNGTRLTVT.

A few counts support this clonotype. CDR3 loop: CASSIRPFSYEQYF. Here the CDR3 DNA reads TGTGCCAGCAGTATCCGTCCCTTCTCCTACGAGCAGTACTTC. This sequence joins TRBV27 and TRBJ2-7; D uncertain. CDR1 is MNHEY, CDR2 SMNVEV, per germline (reference sequence). CDR3 length: 14 residues. Trimming left V 5 bases short and J 0 bases short, with 11 bases between.

This rearrangement joins TRBV6-5 to TRBJ2-7; D not certain. The CDR3 spans 12 residues. Germline V lookup: CDR1 MNHEY, CDR2 SVGAGI. Trimming left V 0 bases short and J 6 bases short, with 6 bases between. In DNA form, the CDR3 reads TGTGCCAGCAGTTACTCGCTCGGCGAGCAGTACTTC. It codes for CASSYSLGEQYF.

The chain couples TRBV14 to TRBJ2-2; D unresolved. CDR1 and CDR2 from the germline V gene are SGHDN and FVKESK. With 4 bases removed from V and 5 bases from J, the gap between germline ends came to 8 bases. The CDR3 is made up of 13 amino acids. CDR3: CASSRRLTGELFF. CDR3 nucleotides: TGTGCCAGCAGCCGTCGGTTAACCGGGGAGCTGTTTTTT.

This clonotype occurred a few times. This chain connects TRBV3-1 to TRBJ2-7; D not resolved. Trimming pared 0 bases from V and 6 bases from J, leaving 9 bases between. The CDR3 has 13 residues. Germline CDR1 is LGHDT and CDR2 is YNNKEL (reference sequence). The CDR3 nucleotides are TGTGCCAGCAGCCAAGATCTAAAGGGCGAGCAGTACTTC. Protein sequence: CASSQDLKGEQYF.

This rearrangement joins TRBV27 to TRBJ2-7; 10 nucleotides agree with TRBD1. This CDR3 is 15 amino acids long. Germline trimming cut 8 bases from V and 6 bases from J; bases unmatched to any gene: 13. Germline V CDR1 and CDR2: MNHEY, SMNVEV (reference sequence). CDR3 nucleotide sequence: TGTGCCAGCCAACTGACTTACCGGGACAGGGGCGAGCAGTACTTC. It is translated as CASQLTYRDRGEQYF.

This clonotype occurred a few times. The chain joins TRBV4-2 to TRBJ2-3; a weak D match, TRBD2 (7 bases). Trimming took off 1 base at V and 4 bases at J, with 21 bases between the two ends. CDR1 is LGHNA, CDR2 YNFKEQ, per germline. The CDR3 extends over 18 amino acids. The CDR3 DNA sequence: TGTGCCAGCAGCCAAGGTCCTGGGTACCGGGGGGCGGCAGATACGCAGTATTTT. Translated: CASSQGPGYRGAADTQYF.

This clonotype occurred many times. J is TRBJ2-2 and V is TRBV4-3; D is unclear. Trimming left V 0 bases short and J 2 bases short, with 4 bases between. Germline-derived CDR1 and CDR2 are LGHNA and YSLEER. This CDR3 comprises 14 residues. The chain's CDR3 is CASSQDPNTGELFF. For the CDR3, the DNA is TGCGCCAGCAGCCAAGACCCCAACACCGGGGAGCTGTTTTTT.

This clonotype was counted a few times. The genes are TRBV9 and TRBJ2-7; D unresolved. Germline V gene lookup returns CDR1 SGDLS and CDR2 YYNGEE. CDR3 length: 15 amino acids. V was shortened by 3 bases and J by 3 bases, with 16 bases between the two germline ends. CDR3 amino acids: CASSADPGLVYEQYF. CDR3 nucleotides: TGTGCCAGCAGCGCGGACCCTGGGCTAGTCTACGAGCAGTACTTC. The variable domain in full, completed from reference TRBV9 and TRBJ2-7, reads DSGVTQTPKHLITATGQRVTLRCSPRSGDLSVYWYQQSLDQGLQFLIQYYNGEERAKGNILERFSAQQFPDLHSELNLSSLELGDSALYFCASSADPGLVYEQYFGPGTRLTVT.

V gene TRBV12-3 or TRBV12-4 combines with J gene TRBJ2-7; D assignment may be TRBD1 or TRBD2 (6 bases each). Trimming left V 6 bases short and J 3 bases short, with 15 bases between. The CDR3 runs to 14 residues. CDR3 amino acids: CASSPGAYHYEQYF. The DNA of the CDR3 is TGTGCCAGCAGCCCGGGGGCATACCACTACGAGCAGTACTTC.

CDR3 in amino acids: CASSLRYREETQYF. The CDR3 DNA is TGTGCCAGCAGTTTAAGGTACCGGGAAGAGACCCAGTACTTC. V and J are TRBV12-3 or TRBV12-4 and TRBJ2-5; D unresolved. The CDR3 extends over 14 amino acids. V was pared by 2 bases and J by 3 bases, with 10 bases between.

The chain carries TRBV7-3 and TRBJ2-3; tentatively, D is TRBD2 (5 bases). The CDR3 has 16 residues. Germline V gene lookup returns CDR1 SGHTA and CDR2 FQGTGA. The germline V and J ends were trimmed by 5 bases and 2 bases, with 17 bases remaining between them. CDR3: CASSLRGKTTTDTQYF. Written as DNA, the CDR3 is TGTGCCAGCAGCCTCCGGGGTAAAACTACCACAGATACGCAGTATTTT.

V and J are TRBV5-1 and TRBJ2-3; tentative D call: TRBD1 (5 bases). Looked up from germline, CDR1 is SGHRS and CDR2 is YFSETQ. V gave up 4 bases and J gave up 4 bases, with 13 bases separating them. The CDR3 length is 14 residues. In DNA form, the CDR3 reads TGCGCCAGCAGCACGCATCTGGGGCCAGATACGCAGTATTTT. Residues: CASSTHLGPDTQYF.

The V gene is TRBV18, the J gene TRBJ2-4, with D perhaps TRBD1 or TRBD2 (6 bases each). Looked up from germline, CDR1 is KGHSH and CDR2 is LQKENI. The V end lost 3 bases, the J end lost 16 bases, and 19 bases lay between the germline ends. This CDR3 is built from 13 residues. The CDR3 sequence: CASSPRTARGLYF. The CDR3 coding sequence is TGTGCCAGCTCACCTCGGACAGCCCGGGGACTTTACTTC.

This chain joins TRBV4-3 and TRBJ1-1, with 8 bases fitting TRBD1. J lost 3 bases, V lost 0 bases, and 3 bases had no gene match. Germline CDR1 and CDR2: LGHNA and YSLEER. The CDR3 is made up of 15 amino acids. As DNA, the CDR3 is TGCGCCAGCAGCCAAGATTTGACAGGGGACACTGAAGCTTTCTTT. Translated, it gives CASSQDLTGDTEAFF.

This clonotype showed up just a few times. The DNA of the CDR3 is TGCGCCAGCAGCCAGGTTGACAGGAGGATGACCGAAGCTTTCTTT. Its protein is CASSQVDRRMTEAFF. J is TRBJ1-1 and V is TRBV4-3, with D possibly being TRBD1 (6 bases). The CDR3 loop spans 15 amino acids. V lost 3 bases and J 8 bases, leaving 19 bases between the germline ends. CDR1 LGHNA and CDR2 YSLEER come from the germline V gene.

The V call is TRBV20-1, the J call TRBJ1-1; 9 positions agree with TRBD1. This CDR3 contains 15 residues. Germline V gene data show CDR1 as DFQATT and CDR2 as SNEGSKA (reference sequence). Trimming at V came to 0 bases and at J to 4 bases, leaving 6 bases not matched to a gene. Here the CDR3 DNA reads TGCAGTGCTAGAGACGAGACAGGGGGAGGCACTGAAGCTTTCTTT. As protein: CSARDETGGGTEAFF.

This clonotype showed up just a few times. V is TRBV6-5 and J is TRBJ2-7, with 8 bases aligning to TRBD1. Germline trimming cut 0 bases from V and 6 bases from J; bases unmatched to any gene: 10. In germline, CDR1 is MNHEY, CDR2 SVGAGI. The CDR3 sequence is 16 residues long. CDR3 in amino acids: CASSYSNRGAELEQYF. CDR3 coding DNA: TGTGCCAGCAGTTACTCCAACAGGGGGGCCGAACTCGAGCAGTACTTC.

This clonotype was found once. The chain links TRBV7-6 to TRBJ1-1, with unresolved D. The germline V gene has CDR1 SGHVS and CDR2 FNYEAQ. V dropped 1 base and J dropped 3 bases, with 6 bases sitting between them. The CDR3 runs to 13 residues. CDR3 residues: CASSLEAHTEAFF. The DNA for the CDR3 is TGTGCCAGCAGCTTAGAGGCACACACTGAAGCTTTCTTT. Complete variable domain (other parts from reference TRBV7-6 and TRBJ1-1): GAGVSQSPRYKVTKRGQDVALRCDPISGHVSLYWYRQALGQGPEFLTYFNYEAQQDKSGLPNDRFSAERPEGSISTLTIQRTEQRDSAMYRCASSLEAHTEAFFGQGTRLTVV.

The chain employs TRBV4-1 and TRBJ2-2; 7 bases match TRBD1. The junction had 14 bases not matched to a gene; V was cut back by 6 bases and J by 4 bases. The CDR3 is 17 amino acids. The germline CDR1 and CDR2 sequences are MGHRA and YSYEKL. CDR3 sequence (DNA): TGCGCCAGCAGATTCCAAGTCGAGGGGGCCGGCACCGGGGAGCTGTTTTTT. Its translation is CASRFQVEGAGTGELFF.

This clonotype was picked up many times. CDR3 bases: TGTGCCAGCAGTACGACTAGCGGTCCCTACGAGCAGTACTTC. Amino acid sequence: CASSTTSGPYEQYF. The J gene is TRBJ2-7, the V gene TRBV5-5, with 9 nucleotides matching TRBD2. CDR3 size: 14 residues. Germline CDR1 is SGHKS and CDR2 is YYEKEE (reference sequence). Trimming removed 5 bases from V and 2 bases from J; junction bases left unmatched: 5.